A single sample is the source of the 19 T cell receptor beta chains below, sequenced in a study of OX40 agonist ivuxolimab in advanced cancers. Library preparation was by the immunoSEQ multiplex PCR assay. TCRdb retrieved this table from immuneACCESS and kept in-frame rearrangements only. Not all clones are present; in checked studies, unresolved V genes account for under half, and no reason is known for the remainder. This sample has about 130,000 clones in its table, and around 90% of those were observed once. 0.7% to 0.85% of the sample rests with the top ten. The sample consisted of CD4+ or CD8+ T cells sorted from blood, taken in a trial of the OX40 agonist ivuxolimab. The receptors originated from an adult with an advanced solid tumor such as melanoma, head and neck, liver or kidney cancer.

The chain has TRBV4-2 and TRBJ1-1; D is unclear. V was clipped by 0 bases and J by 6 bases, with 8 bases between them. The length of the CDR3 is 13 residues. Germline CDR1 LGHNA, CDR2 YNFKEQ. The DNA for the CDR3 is TGTGCCAGCAGCCAAGATACGGAGGCTGAAGCTTTCTTT. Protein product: CASSQDTEAEAFF.

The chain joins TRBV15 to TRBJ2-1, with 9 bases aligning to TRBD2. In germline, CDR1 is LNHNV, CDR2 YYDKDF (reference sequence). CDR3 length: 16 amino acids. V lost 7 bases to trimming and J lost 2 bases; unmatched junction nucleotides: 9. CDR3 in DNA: TGTGCCACCACCCAGACGGCGGGAGGGCCCTACAATGAGCAGTTCTTC. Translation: CATTQTAGGPYNEQFF.

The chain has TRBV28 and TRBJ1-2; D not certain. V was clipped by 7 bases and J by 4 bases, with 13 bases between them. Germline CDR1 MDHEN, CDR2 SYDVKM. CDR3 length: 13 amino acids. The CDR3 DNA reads TGTGCCAGCACGCGACGGGGTGTCTATGGCTACACCTTC. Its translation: CASTRRGVYGYTF.

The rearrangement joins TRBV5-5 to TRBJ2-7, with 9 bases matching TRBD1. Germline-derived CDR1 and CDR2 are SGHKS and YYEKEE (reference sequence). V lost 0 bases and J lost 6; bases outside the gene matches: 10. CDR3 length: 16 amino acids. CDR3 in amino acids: CASSLGPGTGYSEQYF. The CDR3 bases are TGTGCCAGCAGCTTGGGCCCCGGGACAGGGTACAGCGAGCAGTACTTC.

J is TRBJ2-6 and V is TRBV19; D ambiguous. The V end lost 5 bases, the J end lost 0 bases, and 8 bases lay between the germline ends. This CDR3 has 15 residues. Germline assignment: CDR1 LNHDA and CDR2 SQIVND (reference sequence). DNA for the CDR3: TGTGCCAGTAGTCCGGGCCACTCTGGGGCCAACGTCCTGACTTTC. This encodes CASSPGHSGANVLTF.

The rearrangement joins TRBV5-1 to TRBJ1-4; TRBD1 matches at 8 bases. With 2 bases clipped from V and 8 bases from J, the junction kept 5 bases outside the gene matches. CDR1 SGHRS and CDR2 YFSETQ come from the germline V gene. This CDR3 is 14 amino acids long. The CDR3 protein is CASSFGQGGEKLFF. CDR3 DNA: TGCGCCAGCAGCTTCGGACAGGGAGGCGAAAAACTGTTTTTT.

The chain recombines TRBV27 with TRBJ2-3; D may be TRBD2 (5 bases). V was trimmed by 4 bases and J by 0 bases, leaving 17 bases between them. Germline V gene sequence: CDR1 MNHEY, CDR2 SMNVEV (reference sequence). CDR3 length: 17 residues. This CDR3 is CASSSAQSGASTDTQYF. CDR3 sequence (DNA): TGTGCCAGCAGTTCCGCTCAGAGCGGAGCAAGCACAGATACGCAGTATTTT.

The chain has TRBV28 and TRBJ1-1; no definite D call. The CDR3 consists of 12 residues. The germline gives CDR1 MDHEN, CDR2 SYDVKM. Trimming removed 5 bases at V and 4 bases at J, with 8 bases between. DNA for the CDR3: TGTGCCAGCAGTATAATGAGCACTGAAGCTTTCTTT. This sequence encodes CASSIMSTEAFF. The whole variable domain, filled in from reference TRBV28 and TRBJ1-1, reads DVKVTQSSRYLVKRTGEKVFLECVQDMDHENMFWYRQDPGLGLRLIYFSYDVKMKEKGDIPEGYSVSREKKERFSLILESASTNQTSMYLCASSIMSTEAFFGQGTRLTVV.

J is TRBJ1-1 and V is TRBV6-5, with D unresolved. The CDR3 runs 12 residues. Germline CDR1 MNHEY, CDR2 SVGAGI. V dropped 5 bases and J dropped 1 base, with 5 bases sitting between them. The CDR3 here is CASSTRNTEAFF. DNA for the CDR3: TGTGCCAGCAGTACAAGGAACACTGAAGCTTTCTTT.

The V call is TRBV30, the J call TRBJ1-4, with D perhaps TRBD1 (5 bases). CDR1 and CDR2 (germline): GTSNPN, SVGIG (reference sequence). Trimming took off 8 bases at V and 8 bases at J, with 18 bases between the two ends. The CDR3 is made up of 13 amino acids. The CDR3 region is CARAGAAGEKLFF. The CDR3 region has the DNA TGTGCCCGGGCCGGGGCCGCGGGGGAAAAACTGTTTTTT.

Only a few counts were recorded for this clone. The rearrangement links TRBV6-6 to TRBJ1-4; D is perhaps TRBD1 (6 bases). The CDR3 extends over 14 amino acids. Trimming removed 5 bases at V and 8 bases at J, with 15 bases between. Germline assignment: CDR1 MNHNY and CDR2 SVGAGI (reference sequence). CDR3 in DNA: TGTGCCAGCAGTCCTCAGGGGTTAGGCGAAAAACTGTTTTTT. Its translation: CASSPQGLGEKLFF.

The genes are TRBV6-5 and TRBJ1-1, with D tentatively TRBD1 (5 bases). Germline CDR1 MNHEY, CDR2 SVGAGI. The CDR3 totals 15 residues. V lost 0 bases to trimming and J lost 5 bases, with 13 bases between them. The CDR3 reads CASSYSRQGRTEAFF. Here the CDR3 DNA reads TGTGCCAGCAGTTACTCGCGGCAGGGCAGGACTGAAGCTTTCTTT.

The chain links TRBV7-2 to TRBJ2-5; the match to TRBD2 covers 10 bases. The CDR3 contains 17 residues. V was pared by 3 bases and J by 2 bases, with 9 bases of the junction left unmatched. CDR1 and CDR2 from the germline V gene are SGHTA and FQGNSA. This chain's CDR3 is CASSFSLAGASQETQYF. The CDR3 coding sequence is TGTGCCAGCAGCTTCTCGCTAGCGGGAGCGTCACAAGAGACCCAGTACTTC.

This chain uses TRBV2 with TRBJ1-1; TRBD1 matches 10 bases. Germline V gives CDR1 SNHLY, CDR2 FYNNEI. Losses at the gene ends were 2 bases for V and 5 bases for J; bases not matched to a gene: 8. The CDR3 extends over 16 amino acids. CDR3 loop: CASSETFDRGPTEAFF. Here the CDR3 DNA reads TGTGCCAGCAGTGAAACGTTCGACAGGGGGCCGACTGAAGCTTTCTTT.

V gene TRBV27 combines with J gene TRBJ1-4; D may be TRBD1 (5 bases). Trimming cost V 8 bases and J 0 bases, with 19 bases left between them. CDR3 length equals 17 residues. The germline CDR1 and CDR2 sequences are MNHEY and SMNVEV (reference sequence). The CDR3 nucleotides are TGTGCCAGCGGGCGGGGGTGGGGGTTCGCAACTAATGAAAAACTGTTTTTT. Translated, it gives CASGRGWGFATNEKLFF.

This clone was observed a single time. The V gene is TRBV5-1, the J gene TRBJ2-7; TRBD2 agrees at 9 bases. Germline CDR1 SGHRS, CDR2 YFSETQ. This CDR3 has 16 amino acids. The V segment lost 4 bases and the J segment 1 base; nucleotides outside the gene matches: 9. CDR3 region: CASSPSSAGGSYEQYF. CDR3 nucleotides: TGCGCCAGCAGCCCATCTTCCGCGGGAGGGTCCTACGAGCAGTACTTC.

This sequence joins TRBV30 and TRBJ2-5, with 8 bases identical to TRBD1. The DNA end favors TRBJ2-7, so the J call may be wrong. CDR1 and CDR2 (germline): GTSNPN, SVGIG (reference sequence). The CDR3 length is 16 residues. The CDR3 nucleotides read TGTGCCTGGAGGCCCCCCGGACAGGGAAGGTCCTACGAGCAGTACTTC. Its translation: CAWRPPGQGRSYEQYF.

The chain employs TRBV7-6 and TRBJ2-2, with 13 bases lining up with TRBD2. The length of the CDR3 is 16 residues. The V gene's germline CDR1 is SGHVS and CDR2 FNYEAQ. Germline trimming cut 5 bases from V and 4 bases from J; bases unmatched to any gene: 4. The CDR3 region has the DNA TGTGCCAGCAGCCCTTGGACTAGCGGGGGCACCGGGGAGCTGTTTTTT. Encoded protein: CASSPWTSGGTGELFF.

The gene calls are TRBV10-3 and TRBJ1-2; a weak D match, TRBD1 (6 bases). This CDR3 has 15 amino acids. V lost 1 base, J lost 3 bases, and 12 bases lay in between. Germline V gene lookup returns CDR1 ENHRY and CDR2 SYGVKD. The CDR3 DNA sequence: TGTGCCATCAGTGAGTTGGGGGGCGCCGACTATGGCTACACCTTC. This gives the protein CAISELGGADYGYTF.